The 20 T cell receptor beta chains below all came from one sample that was sequenced in a study of blood T cells in healthy people across ages. Primed by a sample-barcoded 5' primer and a J-beta primer mix, a second PCR proceeded for 7 to 11 cycles. TCRdb independently ran MiXCR on the 5' RACE reads; one entry per CDR3 protein. The table has roughly 800,000 distinct CDR3 sequences, approximately 24% seen once. In addition, the sample was reused for a study of T cells of mothers and their children.

The sample was blood. Receptors originate from a boy aged 10-17 years in good health.

The J gene is TRBJ2-2, the V gene TRBV12-3 or TRBV12-4; TRBD1 matches 9 bases. V trimming: 4 bases; J trimming: 6 bases; junction bases outside the gene matches: 6. The CDR3 consists of 15 residues. As DNA, the CDR3 is TGTGCCAGCAGTTCCCGGGACAGGGCCGCCGGGGAGCTGTTTTTT. This gives the protein CASSSRDRAAGELFF.

J is TRBJ2-1 and V is TRBV6-2 or TRBV6-3; a weak D match, TRBD2 (5 bases). Germline V gene lookup returns CDR1 MNHEY and CDR2 SVGEGT. The ends were cut back, 1 base at V and 4 bases at J, with 11 bases in the middle. The CDR3 is made up of 15 amino acids. The CDR3 sequence: CASSYLVASYNEQFF. The CDR3 DNA reads as TGTGCCAGCAGTTACTTGGTAGCGTCGTACAATGAGCAGTTCTTC.

This sequence joins TRBV2 and TRBJ2-1, with D possibly being TRBD2 (5 bases). Germline CDR1 is SNHLY and CDR2 is FYNNEI. Between the trimmed V and J ends, which lost 7 bases and 3 bases, there was a span of 10 bases. CDR3 size: 13 residues. The CDR3 region has the DNA TGTGCCAGCAAAGAGGGATACTACAATGAGCAGTTCTTC. Translated: CASKEGYYNEQFF.

This clonotype showed up just a few times. The genes are TRBV20-1 and TRBJ2-4, with TRBD2 matching over 11 bases. CDR1 and CDR2 (germline): DFQATT, SNEGSKA (reference sequence). V gave up 5 bases and J gave up 5 bases; unmatched junction bases: 8. The CDR3 is 15 residues long. The CDR3 spells CSAPILAGVQNIQYF. CDR3 bases: TGCAGTGCTCCGATACTAGCGGGGGTACAAAACATTCAGTACTTC.

This clonotype was counted between two and nine times. This chain links TRBV3-1 with TRBJ2-6; D might be TRBD1 or TRBD2, each matching 6 bases. The CDR3 is made up of 18 amino acids. V was shortened by 1 base and J by 4 bases, with 17 bases between the two germline ends. The V gene's germline CDR1 is LGHDT and CDR2 YNNKEL (reference sequence). The CDR3 nucleotides are TGTGCCAGCAGCCAAGTCCCAGGGGACTCCACCGGGGCCAACGTCCTGACTTTC. This sequence encodes CASSQVPGDSTGANVLTF.

This clonotype was detected only a few times. The chain combines TRBV5-1 with TRBJ2-7; 8 nucleotides match TRBD1. The CDR3 has 16 amino acids. Germline V gives CDR1 SGHRS, CDR2 YFSETQ. The J segment lost 2 bases and the V segment lost 1 base, leaving 8 bases of the junction unmatched. CDR3 coding DNA: TGCGCCAGCAGCTTGTTGGTAGGGACAGGAGCCTACGAGCAGTACTTC. Translating gives CASSLLVGTGAYEQYF. Full variable domain (rest looked up from reference TRBV5-1 and TRBJ2-7): KAGVTQTPRYLIKTRGQQVTLSCSPISGHRSVSWYQQTPGQGLQFLFEYFSETQRNKGNFPGRFSGRQFSNSRSEMNVSTLELGDSALYLCASSLLVGTGAYEQYFGPGTRLTVT.

The genes are TRBV12-3 or TRBV12-4 and TRBJ1-2, with a tentative D call TRBD1 (6 bases). The CDR3 extends over 14 amino acids. V was shortened by 4 bases and J by 4 bases, with 13 bases between the two germline ends. The DNA of the CDR3 is TGTGCCAGCAGTTCCCAACAGGGAAGCTATGGCTACACCTTC. It is translated as CASSSQQGSYGYTF.

This clonotype has a handful of counts. The rearrangement uses TRBV9 and TRBJ2-5, with D possibly being TRBD1 (5 bases). The V gene lost 0 bases and the J gene lost 4 bases, with 7 bases spanning the gap. This CDR3 is 13 amino acids long. CDR1 is SGDLS, CDR2 YYNGEE, per germline. The CDR3 sequence is CASSVDRTETQYF. The CDR3 nucleotides are TGTGCCAGCAGCGTAGACAGGACAGAGACCCAGTACTTC.

The chain combines TRBV27 with TRBJ2-6; D uncertain. Trimming shortened V by 3 bases and J by 0 bases, and 6 bases separated the two germline ends. Germline CDR1 MNHEY, CDR2 SMNVEV (reference sequence). The CDR3 has 15 amino acids. As DNA, the CDR3 is TGTGCCAGCAGTTTCTGGGCCTCTGGGGCCAACGTCCTGACTTTC. Its protein is CASSFWASGANVLTF.

This chain connects TRBV7-9 to TRBJ2-6; D ambiguous. Germline CDR1 and CDR2: SEHNR and FQNEAQ (reference sequence). The V end lost 8 bases, the J end lost 9 bases, and 11 bases lay between the germline ends. The CDR3 is 12 amino acids. CDR3 DNA sequence: TGTGCCAGCTCACCCCCAGGCAACGTCCTGACTTTC. Translating gives CASSPPGNVLTF.

The V call is TRBV12-3 or TRBV12-4, the J call TRBJ2-5; D may be TRBD2 (6 bases). The end of the DNA fits TRBJ2-1 better, so the J call may be wrong. There are 14 residues in the CDR3. CDR3 loop: CASSTWGGNNEQFF. CDR3 DNA sequence: TGTGCCAGCAGTACCTGGGGAGGAAACAATGAGCAGTTCTTC.

At least ten counts were recorded for this clonotype. The rearrangement uses TRBV29-1 and TRBJ1-1; D is uncertain. The CDR3 extends over 10 amino acids. Germline V gene data show CDR1 as SQVTM and CDR2 as ANQGSEA. Trimming took 7 bases from V and 6 from J, leaving 9 bases between them. The CDR3 reads CSAVGPEAFF. DNA for the CDR3: TGCAGCGCCGTAGGTCCTGAAGCTTTCTTT.

This chain joins TRBV28 and TRBJ2-7, with 11 bases lining up with TRBD1. The CDR3 has 15 residues. Looked up from germline, CDR1 is MDHEN and CDR2 is SYDVKM. V shed 5 bases and J 3 bases; nucleotides not matched to a gene: 6. The CDR3 region is CASSRSGTGGYEQYF. In DNA form, the CDR3 reads TGTGCCAGCAGTAGATCCGGGACAGGGGGCTACGAGCAGTACTTC.

This clonotype was counted only a few times. The V and J genes are TRBV29-1 and TRBJ1-4, with D uncertain. The V gene's germline CDR1 is SQVTM and CDR2 ANQGSEA. CDR3 length: 12 amino acids. Trimming shortened V by 3 bases and J by 7 bases, and 9 bases separated the two germline ends. CDR3 protein: CSVDDGFEKLFF. In DNA, the CDR3 is TGCAGCGTTGATGATGGTTTTGAAAAACTGTTTTTT.

CDR3 DNA: TGTGCCACCAGTGATCCGGGGACAGGGGAAGCGAACTCCTACAATGAGCAGTTCTTC. Protein sequence: CATSDPGTGEANSYNEQFF. The genes are TRBV24-1 and TRBJ2-1, with TRBD1 identical over 10 bases. The J segment lost 0 bases and the V segment lost 3 bases, leaving 10 bases of the junction unmatched. CDR3 size: 19 residues. The germline CDR1 and CDR2 sequences are KGHDR and SFDVKD.

The chain is built from TRBV12-3 or TRBV12-4 and TRBJ1-2, with D possibly TRBD1 on 6 matching bases. The CDR3 is made up of 15 amino acids. V was clipped by 8 bases and J by 4 bases, with 20 bases between them. CDR3 loop: CASSEGGRHGYGYTF. The CDR3 DNA sequence: TGTGCCAGCTCCGAGGGGGGGCGGCATGGCTATGGCTACACCTTC.

This clonotype has a handful of counts. CDR3 in DNA: TGTGCCACCAGTGATTCCCTCCTAACCGATGAGCAGTTCTTC. This sequence encodes CATSDSLLTDEQFF. The chain has TRBV24-1 and TRBJ2-5; unclear D gene. The J call may be mistaken, given a closer DNA end match to TRBJ2-1. The length of the CDR3 is 14 residues. From germline, CDR1 is KGHDR and CDR2 SFDVKD.

J is TRBJ2-5 and V is TRBV18; 8 bases are shared with TRBD1. V lost 2 bases, J lost 3 bases, and 5 bases stayed unmatched. Germline V gene data show CDR1 as KGHSH and CDR2 as LQKENI. The CDR3 sequence is 15 residues long. This chain's CDR3 is CASSPETGAKETQYF. CDR3 coding DNA: TGTGCCAGCTCACCAGAGACAGGGGCCAAAGAGACCCAGTACTTC. The whole variable domain, remainder taken from reference TRBV18 and TRBJ2-5, is NAGVMQNPRHLVRRRGQEARLRCSPMKGHSHVYWYRQLPEEGLKFMVYLQKENIIDESGMPKERFSAEFPKEGPSILRIQQVVRGDSAAYFCASSPETGAKETQYFGPGTRLLVL.

This clonotype has just a few counts. The rearrangement links TRBV10-2 to TRBJ2-5; 9 nucleotides line up with TRBD2. The J call may be in error: the DNA end matches TRBJ2-7 better. Germline V CDR1 and CDR2: WSHSY, SAAADI. The CDR3 loop spans 15 amino acids. The CDR3 loop reads CASSALAGGPYEQYF. CDR3 sequence (DNA): TGCGCCAGCAGTGCGCTGGCGGGGGGGCCCTACGAGCAGTACTTC.

CDR3 nucleotide sequence: TGTGCCATCAGCTCCAGCCCCAGCTCCTACGAGCAGTACTTC. Protein product: CAISSSPSSYEQYF. The V gene is TRBV10-3, the J gene TRBJ2-7; D gene ambiguous. V lost 6 bases and J lost 0, with 12 bases in between. Germline values: CDR1 ENHRY, CDR2 SYGVKD. The CDR3 contains 14 residues.